The clone carrying this TCR beta chain came up a few times. The assay was immunoSEQ multiplex PCR, and TCRdb's table has in-frame clones only and misses some. The table shows about 3,800 clones, with over 60% occurring only once. Recipient blood drawn about 28 days pretransplant and days 30, 100, 180 after. With 0 bases removed from V and 0 bases from J, the gap between germline ends came to 9 bases. CDR1 SGHNT and CDR2 YENEEA come from the germline V gene. The CDR3 sequence is 15 residues long. The data are from a study of T cell clonotyping in hematopoietic cell transplantation. The sample in question was peripheral blood mononuclear cells, obtained 100 days after allogeneic stem cell transplant. This TCR came from a male patient in his 50s who had an allogeneic stem cell transplant from an unrelated donor, so the T cells may come from the graft donor. Some clones in this sample may be carry-over from other donors' samples. The chain is built from TRBV11-3 and TRBJ2-7; TRBD2 is a possible D gene (5 bases). This CDR3 is CASSLDLGISYEQYF. The CDR3 coding sequence is TGTGCCAGCAGCTTAGATCTCGGGATCTCCTACGAGCAGTACTTC.